Detailed here is one T cell receptor (beta chain). What it recognizes is unknown. Method: immunoSEQ multiplex PCR; TCRdb's copy keeps in-frame clones and lacks some. In the table there are 150,000 to 200,000 clones, 85% to 90% of which are singletons. This record comes from a study of T cell responses to AZD1222 COVID-19 vaccine. The overall study: Second-dose schedules of about 4 or about 12 weeks were combined. Overall study results and limits: Clonal diversity was possibly underestimated, and the donors were mostly white British, with more females. Seropositive at baseline were only six AZD1222 recipients.

The ends lost 5 bases at V and 13 bases at J; junction bases unmatched: 5. Germline CDR1 reads MDHEN; CDR2 reads SYDVKM. The CDR3 is 11 residues long. This rearrangement joins TRBV28 to TRBJ1-2; 9 bases fit TRBD1. The TCR was taken from an adult in good health. The sample in question was peripheral blood, obtained on day 0 of AZD1222 vaccination. CDR3 protein: CASSPPTGGTF. The DNA for the CDR3 is TGTGCCAGCAGTCCCCCGACAGGGGGCACCTTC.